A single sample is the source of the 21 T cell receptor beta chains below, sequenced in a study of blood T cell repertoires in COVID-19. TCRdb's copy holds only in-frame clones and misses some; the assay was immunoSEQ multiplex PCR. The sample shows 170,000 or so clones, just under 80% of them seen only once. The sequenced sample consisted of peripheral blood. Receptor source: a man between 65 and 80 years old with active or convalescent COVID-19.

This chain connects TRBV15 to TRBJ1-2; 11 bases map to TRBD1. This CDR3 comprises 15 residues. Germline CDR1 reads LNHNV; CDR2 reads YYDKDF (reference sequence). V lost 1 base and J lost 6; bases outside the gene matches: 4. CDR3 in DNA: TGTGCCACCAGCAGAGGGACAGGGGGCGTCCATGGCTACACCTTC. This encodes CATSRGTGGVHGYTF. The complete variable domain, with remaining parts taken from reference TRBV15 and TRBJ1-2, reads DAMVIQNPRYQVTQFGKPVTLSCSQTLNHNVMYWYQQKSSQAPKLLFHYYDKDFNNEADTPDNFQSRRPNTSFCFLDIRSPGLGDTAMYLCATSRGTGGVHGYTFGSGTRLTVV.

This clone occurred once. The rearrangement links TRBV18 to TRBJ2-5; TRBD1 agrees at 7 bases. Germline assignment: CDR1 KGHSH and CDR2 LQKENI. V was pared by 3 bases and J by 1 base, with 8 bases of the junction left unmatched. The CDR3 is 16 amino acids. The CDR3 nucleotides read TGTGCCAGCTCACCTGGGACAGATCTAACCCAAGAGACCCAGTACTTC. Translation: CASSPGTDLTQETQYF.

A single count supports this clone. V and J are TRBV30 and TRBJ1-3, with a weak D call TRBD1 (6 bases). From germline, CDR1 is GTSNPN and CDR2 SVGIG (reference sequence). This CDR3 is 13 amino acids long. V lost 6 bases to trimming and J lost 3 bases, with 12 bases between them. The CDR3 nucleotides read TGTGCCTGCGAGGGGGTGTTTGGAAACACCATATATTTT. Protein: CACEGVFGNTIYF.

The chain recombines TRBV23-1 with TRBJ2-1; 9 bases match TRBD2. TRBV23-1 is recorded as an ORF, its role being uncertain. The trim removed 3 bases at V and 7 bases at J, leaving 7 bases unmatched. The CDR3 has 15 amino acids. CDR3 coding DNA: TGCGCCAGCAGTCACCGCGGGGGGGCCGGAAATGAGCAGTTCTTC. Its translation is CASSHRGGAGNEQFF.

The J gene is TRBJ1-1, the V gene TRBV12-3 or TRBV12-4, with 7 nucleotides matching TRBD1. This CDR3 is built from 12 residues. V shed 7 bases and J 6 bases; nucleotides not matched to a gene: 5. This CDR3 reads CASKTRGPEAFF. The DNA for the CDR3 is TGTGCCAGCAAAACGAGGGGGCCTGAAGCTTTCTTT.

This chain uses TRBV3-1 (or the pseudogene TRBV3-2) with TRBJ2-1; D might be TRBD1 (6 bases). From germline, CDR1 is LGHDT and CDR2 YNNKEL (reference sequence). V was cut by 3 bases and J by 9 bases, with 18 bases left in between. This CDR3 region has 15 residues. The CDR3 coding sequence is TGTGCCAGCAGCCAGCGACAGGTAGGGTTCGCTGAGCAGTTCTTC. Translated, it gives CASSQRQVGFAEQFF.

The V call is TRBV7-2, the J call TRBJ1-5; 7 nucleotides agree with TRBD1. CDR1 SGHTA and CDR2 FQGNSA come from the germline V gene. The CDR3 spans 15 residues. Losses at the gene ends were 5 bases for V and 9 bases for J; bases not matched to a gene: 13. The CDR3 protein is CASSIYGQALWPQHF. DNA for the CDR3: TGTGCCAGCAGCATTTATGGACAGGCACTATGGCCCCAGCATTTT.

This chain uses TRBV27 with TRBJ1-5, with TRBD1 identical over 8 bases. V gave up 8 bases and J gave up 7 bases; unmatched junction bases: 10. Looked up from germline, CDR1 is MNHEY and CDR2 is SMNVEV (reference sequence). This CDR3 region has 14 residues. CDR3 coding DNA: TGTGCCAGCGGAACTCACAGGGGGGGCCAGCCCCAGCATTTT. Residues: CASGTHRGGQPQHF.

This sequence joins TRBV2 and TRBJ2-2; D is perhaps TRBD1 (6 bases). This CDR3 spans 13 amino acids. The germline V gene has CDR1 SNHLY and CDR2 FYNNEI. V lost 8 bases to trimming and J lost 6 bases, with 13 bases between them. The CDR3 sequence is CASGWTVAGELFF. For the CDR3, the DNA is TGTGCCAGCGGTTGGACAGTAGCCGGGGAGCTGTTTTTT. The full variable domain, with the rest looked up from reference TRBV2 and TRBJ2-2, is EPEVTQTPSHQVTQMGQEVILRCVPISNHLYFYWYRQILGQKVEFLVSFYNNEISEKSEIFDDQFSVERPDGSNFTLKIRSTKLEDSAMYFCASGWTVAGELFFGEGSRLTVL.

Here the CDR3 DNA reads TGCAGCGTTGAGCGGCACCCGAACACTGAAGCTTTCTTT. Its translation is CSVERHPNTEAFF. This sequence joins TRBV29-1 and TRBJ1-1; D is undetermined. V lost 3 bases to trimming and J lost 1 base, with 9 bases between them. The length of the CDR3 is 13 residues. CDR1 SQVTM and CDR2 ANQGSEA come from the germline V gene.

The gene calls are TRBV28 and TRBJ2-7; D is perhaps TRBD2 (7 bases). Germline lookup yields CDR1 MDHEN and CDR2 SYDVKM. This CDR3 is 14 amino acids long. Trimming cost V 3 bases and J 3 bases, with 12 bases left between them. CDR3 in amino acids: CASSLGGPHYEQYF. The CDR3 DNA is TGTGCCAGCAGTTTGGGGGGGCCGCACTACGAGCAGTACTTC.

The DNA for the CDR3 is TGTGCCAGCAGCGTCGGGACAACCGCTAACTATGGCTACACCTTC. This codes for CASSVGTTANYGYTF. V gene TRBV9 combines with J gene TRBJ1-2; weak D call: TRBD1 (6 bases). Deletions cut 2 bases from V and 0 bases from J, with 11 bases between. CDR1 SGDLS and CDR2 YYNGEE come from the germline V gene. The length of the CDR3 is 15 residues.

This clone was seen only once. CDR3 sequence reads: CASSVGTLTGQYF. The CDR3 DNA reads TGTGCCAGCAGCGTAGGTACTCTTACGGGGCAGTACTTC. The chain couples TRBV9 to TRBJ2-7; D call uncertain. Trimming took 0 bases from V and 9 from J, leaving 13 bases between them. CDR1 and CDR2 (germline): SGDLS, YYNGEE. The CDR3 runs 13 residues.

This sequence joins TRBV7-9 and TRBJ1-3; TRBD1 agrees at 9 bases. The CDR3 length is 16 residues. Per germline, CDR1 SEHNR and CDR2 FQNEAQ (reference sequence). V gave up 5 bases and J gave up 4 bases; unmatched junction bases: 9. The CDR3 loop reads CASSIGQGWPGNTIYF. In nucleotides, the CDR3 is TGTGCCAGCAGCATAGGACAGGGGTGGCCCGGAAACACCATATATTTT.

This sequence joins TRBV25-1 and TRBJ2-2; maybe TRBD2 (5 bases). V lost 3 bases and J lost 6, with 8 bases in between. The CDR3 loop spans 13 amino acids. Looked up from germline, CDR1 is MGHDK and CDR2 is SYGVNS. CDR3 DNA sequence: TGTGCCAGCAGTGATGTGGACTCCGGGGAGCTGTTTTTT. This encodes CASSDVDSGELFF. The whole variable domain, filled in from reference TRBV25-1 and TRBJ2-2, reads EADIYQTPRYLVIGTGKKITLECSQTMGHDKMYWYQQDPGMELHLIHYSYGVNSTEKGDLSSESTVSRIRTEHFPLTLESARPSHTSQYLCASSDVDSGELFFGEGSRLTVL.

The CDR3 DNA reads TGTGCCAGCTCTGTCGGCGGGGACTCTGGAAACACCATATATTTT. It yields the protein CASSVGGDSGNTIYF. The chain uses TRBV18 and TRBJ1-3; D unclear. The CDR3 length is 15 residues. V lost 6 bases and J 0 bases, leaving 12 bases between the germline ends. Germline-derived CDR1 and CDR2 are KGHSH and LQKENI.

This clone came up many times. The chain is built from TRBV6-5 and TRBJ1-5; D unclear. The CDR3 runs 15 residues. V was cut by 4 bases and J by 2 bases, with 12 bases left in between. The germline CDR1 and CDR2 sequences are MNHEY and SVGAGI. CDR3 residues: CASSSGSGGNQPQHF. The CDR3 DNA is TGTGCCAGCAGTTCCGGTTCGGGAGGCAATCAGCCCCAGCATTTT.

The V call is TRBV9, the J call TRBJ2-3, with 8 nucleotides matching TRBD2. Germline loops: CDR1 SGDLS, CDR2 YYNGEE. The CDR3 is 16 amino acids. V was pared by 2 bases and J by 5 bases, with 10 bases of the junction left unmatched. CDR3 sequence: CASSVFREGLGDTQYF. Written as DNA, the CDR3 is TGTGCCAGCAGCGTGTTTCGGGAGGGCCTAGGAGATACGCAGTATTTT.

This chain uses TRBV7-9 with TRBJ2-5; TRBD1 is a possible D gene (6 bases). Germline V gene lookup returns CDR1 SEHNR and CDR2 FQNEAQ (reference sequence). The germline V and J ends were trimmed by 0 bases and 5 bases, with 16 bases remaining between them. This CDR3 is built from 16 residues. The chain's CDR3 is CASSLALGRGRETQYF. CDR3 DNA: TGTGCCAGCAGCTTAGCGCTAGGCAGGGGAAGGGAGACCCAGTACTTC.

V gene TRBV5-4 combines with J gene TRBJ2-2, with D possibly matching TRBD2 (6 bases). V gave up 0 bases and J gave up 2 bases, with 14 bases separating them. Germline V gene data show CDR1 as SGHNT and CDR2 as YYREEE (reference sequence). The CDR3 is 17 amino acids. CDR3 loop: CASSLAGRESNTGELFF. Written as DNA, the CDR3 is TGTGCCAGCAGCTTGGCCGGACGGGAGAGTAACACCGGGGAGCTGTTTTTT.

This clone was observed a few times. V usage is TRBV9 and J usage is TRBJ2-3; D is unclear. The CDR3 has 12 amino acids. Germline V gives CDR1 SGDLS, CDR2 YYNGEE. The V end was cut by 1 base, the J end by 4 bases, with 4 bases between. The CDR3 is CASSVSADTQYF. DNA of the CDR3: TGTGCCAGCAGCGTATCAGCAGATACGCAGTATTTT.